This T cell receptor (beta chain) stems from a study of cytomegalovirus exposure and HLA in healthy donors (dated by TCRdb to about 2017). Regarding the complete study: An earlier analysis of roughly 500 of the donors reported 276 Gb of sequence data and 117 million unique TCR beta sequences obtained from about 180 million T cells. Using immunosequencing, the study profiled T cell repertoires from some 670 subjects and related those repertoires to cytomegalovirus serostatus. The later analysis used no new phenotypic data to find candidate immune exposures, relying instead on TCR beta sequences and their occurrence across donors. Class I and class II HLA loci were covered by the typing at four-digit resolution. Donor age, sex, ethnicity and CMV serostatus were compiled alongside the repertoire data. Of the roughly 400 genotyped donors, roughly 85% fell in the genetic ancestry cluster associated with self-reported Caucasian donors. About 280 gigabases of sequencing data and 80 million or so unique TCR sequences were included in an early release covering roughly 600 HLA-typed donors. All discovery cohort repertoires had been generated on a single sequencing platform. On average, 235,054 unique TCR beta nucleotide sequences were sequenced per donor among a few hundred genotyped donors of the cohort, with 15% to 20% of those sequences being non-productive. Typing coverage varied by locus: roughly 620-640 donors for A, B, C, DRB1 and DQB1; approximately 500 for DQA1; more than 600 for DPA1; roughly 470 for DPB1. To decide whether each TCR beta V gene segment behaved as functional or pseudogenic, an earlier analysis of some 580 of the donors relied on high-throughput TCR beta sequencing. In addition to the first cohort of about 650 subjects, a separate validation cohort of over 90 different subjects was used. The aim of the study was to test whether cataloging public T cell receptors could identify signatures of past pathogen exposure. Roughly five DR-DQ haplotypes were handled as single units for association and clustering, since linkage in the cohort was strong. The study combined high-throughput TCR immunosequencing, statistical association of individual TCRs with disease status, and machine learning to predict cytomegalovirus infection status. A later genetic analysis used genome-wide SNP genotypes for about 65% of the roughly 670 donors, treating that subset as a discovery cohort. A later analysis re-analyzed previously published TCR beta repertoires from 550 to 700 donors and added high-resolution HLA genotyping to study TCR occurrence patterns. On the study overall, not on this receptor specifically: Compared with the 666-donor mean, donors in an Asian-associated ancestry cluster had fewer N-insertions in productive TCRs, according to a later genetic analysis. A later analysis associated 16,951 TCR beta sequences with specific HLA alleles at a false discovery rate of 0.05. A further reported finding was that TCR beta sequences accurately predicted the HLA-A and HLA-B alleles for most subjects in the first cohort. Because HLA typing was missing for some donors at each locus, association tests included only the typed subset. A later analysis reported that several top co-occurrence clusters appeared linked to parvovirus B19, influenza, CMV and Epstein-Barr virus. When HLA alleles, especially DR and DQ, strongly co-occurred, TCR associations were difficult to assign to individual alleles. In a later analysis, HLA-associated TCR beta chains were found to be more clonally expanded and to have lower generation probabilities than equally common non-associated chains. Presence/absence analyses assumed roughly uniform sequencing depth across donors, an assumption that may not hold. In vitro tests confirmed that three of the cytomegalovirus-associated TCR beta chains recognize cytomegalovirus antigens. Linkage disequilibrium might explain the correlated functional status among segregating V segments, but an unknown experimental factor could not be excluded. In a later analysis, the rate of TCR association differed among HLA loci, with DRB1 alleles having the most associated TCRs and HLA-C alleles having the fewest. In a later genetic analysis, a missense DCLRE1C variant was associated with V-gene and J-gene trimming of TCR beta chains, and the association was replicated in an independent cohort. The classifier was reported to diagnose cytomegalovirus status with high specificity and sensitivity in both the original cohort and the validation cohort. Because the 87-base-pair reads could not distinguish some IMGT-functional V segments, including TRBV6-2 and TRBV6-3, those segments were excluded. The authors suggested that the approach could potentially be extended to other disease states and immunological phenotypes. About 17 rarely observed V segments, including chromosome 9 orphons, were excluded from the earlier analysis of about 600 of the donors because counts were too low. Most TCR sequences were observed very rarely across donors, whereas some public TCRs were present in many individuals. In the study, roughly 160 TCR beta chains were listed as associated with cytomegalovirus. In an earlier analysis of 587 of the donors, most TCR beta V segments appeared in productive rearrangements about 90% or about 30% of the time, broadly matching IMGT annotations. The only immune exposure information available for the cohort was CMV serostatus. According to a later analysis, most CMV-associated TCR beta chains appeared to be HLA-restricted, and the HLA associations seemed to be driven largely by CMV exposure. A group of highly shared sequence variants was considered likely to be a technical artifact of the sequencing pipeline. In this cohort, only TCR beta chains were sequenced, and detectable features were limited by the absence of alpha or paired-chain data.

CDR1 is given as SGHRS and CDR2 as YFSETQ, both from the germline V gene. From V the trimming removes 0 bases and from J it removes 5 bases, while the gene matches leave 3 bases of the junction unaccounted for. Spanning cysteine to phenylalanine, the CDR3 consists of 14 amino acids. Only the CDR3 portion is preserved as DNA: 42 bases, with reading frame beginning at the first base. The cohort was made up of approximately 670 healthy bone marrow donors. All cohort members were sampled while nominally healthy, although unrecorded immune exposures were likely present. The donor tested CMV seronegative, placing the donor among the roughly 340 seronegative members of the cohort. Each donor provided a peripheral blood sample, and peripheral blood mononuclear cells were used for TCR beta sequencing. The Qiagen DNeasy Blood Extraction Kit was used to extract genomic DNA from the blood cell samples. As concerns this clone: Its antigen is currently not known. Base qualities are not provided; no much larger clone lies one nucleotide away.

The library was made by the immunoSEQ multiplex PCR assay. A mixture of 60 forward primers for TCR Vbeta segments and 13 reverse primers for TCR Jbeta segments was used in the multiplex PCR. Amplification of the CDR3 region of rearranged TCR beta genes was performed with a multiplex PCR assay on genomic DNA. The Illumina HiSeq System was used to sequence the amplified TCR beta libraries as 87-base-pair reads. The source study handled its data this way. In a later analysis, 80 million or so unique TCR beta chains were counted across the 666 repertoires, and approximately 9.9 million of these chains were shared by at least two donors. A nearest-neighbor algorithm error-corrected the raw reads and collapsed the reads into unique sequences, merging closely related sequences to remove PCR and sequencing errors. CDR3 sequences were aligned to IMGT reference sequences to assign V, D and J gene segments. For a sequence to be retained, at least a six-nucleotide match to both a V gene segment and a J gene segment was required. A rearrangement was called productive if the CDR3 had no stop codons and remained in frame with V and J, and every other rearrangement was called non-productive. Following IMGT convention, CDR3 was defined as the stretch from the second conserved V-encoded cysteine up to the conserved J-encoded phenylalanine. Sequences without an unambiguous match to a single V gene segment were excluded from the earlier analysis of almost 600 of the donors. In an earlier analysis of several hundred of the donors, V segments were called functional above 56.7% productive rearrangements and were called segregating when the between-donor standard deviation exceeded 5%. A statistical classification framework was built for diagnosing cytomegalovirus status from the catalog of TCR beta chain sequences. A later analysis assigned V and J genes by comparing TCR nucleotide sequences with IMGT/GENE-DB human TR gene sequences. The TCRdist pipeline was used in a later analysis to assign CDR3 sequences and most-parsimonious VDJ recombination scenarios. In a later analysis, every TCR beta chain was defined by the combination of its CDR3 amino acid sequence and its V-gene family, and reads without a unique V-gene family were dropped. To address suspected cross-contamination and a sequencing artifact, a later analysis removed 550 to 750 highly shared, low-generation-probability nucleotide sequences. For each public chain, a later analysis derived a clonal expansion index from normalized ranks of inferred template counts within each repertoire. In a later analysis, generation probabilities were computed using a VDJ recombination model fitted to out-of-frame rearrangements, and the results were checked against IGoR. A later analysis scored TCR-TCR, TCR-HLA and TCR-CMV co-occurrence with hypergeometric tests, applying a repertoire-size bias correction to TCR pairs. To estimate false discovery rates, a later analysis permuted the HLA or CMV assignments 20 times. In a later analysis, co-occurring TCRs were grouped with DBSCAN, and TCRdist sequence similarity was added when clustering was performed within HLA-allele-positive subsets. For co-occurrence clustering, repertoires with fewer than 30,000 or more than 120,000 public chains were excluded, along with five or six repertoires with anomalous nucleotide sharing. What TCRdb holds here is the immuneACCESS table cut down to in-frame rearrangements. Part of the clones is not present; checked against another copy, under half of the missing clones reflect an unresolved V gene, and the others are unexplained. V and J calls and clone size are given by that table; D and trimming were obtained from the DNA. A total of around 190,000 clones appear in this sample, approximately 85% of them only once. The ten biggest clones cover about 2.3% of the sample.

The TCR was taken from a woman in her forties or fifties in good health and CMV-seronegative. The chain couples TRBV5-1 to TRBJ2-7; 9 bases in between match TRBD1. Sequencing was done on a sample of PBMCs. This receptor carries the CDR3 CASSLGDRVNEQYF. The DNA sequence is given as TGCGCCAGCAGCTTGGGGGACAGGGTAAACGAGCAGTACTTC.